This T cell receptor (beta chain) was recorded in a study of T cells after yellow fever vaccination. TCRdb recomputed calls from the 5' RACE reads with MiXCR, one row per CDR3 protein. Among about 320,000 distinct CDR3 sequences listed, about 10% were seen once. CDR1 LNHDA and CDR2 SQIVND come from the germline V gene (reference sequence). The V segment lost 8 bases and the J segment 4 bases; nucleotides outside the gene matches: 6. The CDR3 spans 13 residues. The V and J genes are TRBV19 and TRBJ1-2, with 8 bases fitting TRBD1. The receptor was derived from a man between 18 and 29 years old who received the YFV17D yellow fever vaccine. The specimen comprised CD4+ T cells sorted from PBMCs, sampled 45 days after the yellow fever booster vaccination. The CDR3 nucleotides read TGTGCCAGTCACCGGGACAGGCTCTATGGCTACACCTTC. The encoded protein is CASHRDRLYGYTF.